This T cell receptor (beta chain) was documented in a study of Graves' ophthalmopathy and Graves' hyperthyroidism. CDR3 length: 14 amino acids. V was trimmed by 5 bases and J by 1 base, leaving 12 bases between them. Points from the study as a whole: Ophthalmopathy could be told apart from stable hyperthyroidism by a 13-signature model (around 90% sensitivity, over 65% specificity). Detection in blood was also observed for most expanded thyroid clonotypes above 0.001 frequency.

The study amplified TCR beta CDR3 regions using RNA transcripts. A first-round RT-PCR used HTBI primers, followed by a second-round multiplex PCR. TCRdb processed the multiplex PCR reads anew with MiXCR; each CDR3 protein has one entry. The sample lists about 620,000 distinct CDR3 sequences, 22% occurring once. This clonotype was seen many times. The antigen is unknown. PBMCs came from less than 12 ml of fresh peripheral blood. The chain couples TRBV12-3 or TRBV12-4 to TRBJ2-7; a weak D match, TRBD1 (6 bases). The origin of this receptor is a woman between 18 and 29 years old with stable Graves' hyperthyroidism. Some clones in this sample may be carry-over from other donors' samples. The sample taken for sequencing was peripheral blood. This CDR3 is CASSRQQGSYEQYF. The CDR3 DNA follows: TGTGCCAGCAGTCGCCAACAGGGATCCTACGAGCAGTACTTC.